The rows below give T cell receptor beta chains drawn from one sample of a study of Graves' ophthalmopathy and Graves' hyperthyroidism. Each CDR3 protein gets one entry after TCRdb re-called the multiplex PCR reads with MiXCR. The table lists roughly 300,000 distinct CDR3 sequences, 17% of them singletons, with about 12% in the top ten. Sequenced input: peripheral blood. The receptors come from an adult man with Graves' ophthalmopathy. CDR3s include the opening cysteine and the closing phenylalanine or tryptophan. The D gene is left open where the match is weak. The size field is filled for only some rows; it gives once, few, many or a size class.

CDR3: CSVDHRANYEQYF; DNA: TGCAGCGTGGATCACAGGGCAAACTACGAGCAGTACTTC; size: many; J: TRBJ2-7; V: TRBV29-1; D: -
CDR3: CASRQQGIRQPQHF; DNA: TGTGCCAGCAGGCAACAGGGGATCCGTCAGCCCCAGCATTTT; size: many; J: TRBJ1-5; V: TRBV28; D: TRBD1
CDR3: CASSTEEKGLQHF; DNA: TGTGCCAGCAGCACGGAAGAGAAAGGGTTGCAGCATTTT; size: many; J: TRBJ1-5; V: TRBV2; D: -
CDR3: CASSVDSGTAIRSGNTIYF; DNA: TGTGCCAGCAGCGTAGACTCGGGGACAGCAATTCGCTCTGGAAACACCATATATTTT; size: many; J: TRBJ1-3; V: TRBV9; D: TRBD1
CDR3: CASSQVGGNYGYTF; DNA: TGTGCCAGCAGCCAAGTTGGCGGTAACTATGGCTACACCTTC; size: many; J: TRBJ1-2; V: TRBV14; D: -
CDR3: CASSLWDRAHEQYF; DNA: TGTGCCAGCAGTTTATGGGACAGGGCCCACGAGCAGTACTTC; size: -; J: TRBJ2-7; V: TRBV28; D: TRBD1
CDR3: CASSYGHTGELFF; DNA: TGTGCCAGCAGTTACGGGCATACCGGGGAGCTGTTTTTT; size: once; J: TRBJ2-2; V: TRBV6-5; D: -
CDR3: CASSWLQNTEAFF; DNA: TGTGCCAGCAGTTGGCTACAGAACACTGAAGCTTTCTTT; size: -; J: TRBJ1-1; V: TRBV28; D: -
CDR3: CASRTTSYGYTF; DNA: TGTGCCAGCAGGACCACAAGCTATGGCTACACCTTC; size: many; J: TRBJ1-2; V: TRBV6-5; D: -
CDR3: CSAREPGTGYYEQYF; DNA: TGCAGTGCTAGAGAACCCGGGACAGGGTACTACGAGCAGTACTTC; size: many; J: TRBJ2-7; V: TRBV20-1; D: TRBD1
CDR3: CASPEGRTEAFF; DNA: TGTGCCAGCCCTGAGGGGCGAACTGAAGCTTTCTTT; size: few; J: TRBJ1-1; V: TRBV6-1; D: -
CDR3: CATSRVGQGHQETQYF; DNA: TGTGCCACCAGCAGGGTTGGACAGGGGCACCAAGAGACCCAGTACTTC; size: -; J: TRBJ2-5; V: TRBV15; D: TRBD1
CDR3: CATALGGANEKLFF; DNA: TGTGCCACCGCTCTTGGAGGGGCGAATGAAAAACTGTTTTTT; size: many; J: TRBJ1-4; V: TRBV27; D: -
CDR3: CASSQGAGGRETQYF; DNA: TGTGCCAGCAGCCAGGGCGCGGGGGGGCGGGAGACCCAGTACTTC; size: many; J: TRBJ2-5; V: TRBV4-2; D: TRBD2
CDR3: CASSLRQDYGYTF; DNA: TGTGCCAGCAGCTTAAGGCAGGATTATGGCTACACCTTC; size: many; J: TRBJ1-2; V: TRBV7-9; D: -
CDR3: CSASGGAGGELFF; DNA: TGCAGTGCTAGCGGGGGGGCCGGCGGGGAGCTGTTTTTT; size: -; J: TRBJ2-2; V: TRBV20-1; D: TRBD2
CDR3: CASSPGQVDYEQYF; DNA: TGTGCCAGCAGCCCGGGACAGGTGGACTACGAGCAGTACTTC; size: many; J: TRBJ2-7; V: TRBV7-9; D: TRBD1
CDR3: CASSPGRGSYYGYTF; DNA: TGTGCCAGCAGCCCCGGCAGGGGCTCCTACTATGGCTACACCTTC; size: -; J: TRBJ1-2; V: TRBV3-1; D: -
CDR3: CASSIEAGYSNQPQHF; DNA: TGTGCCAGTAGTATAGAGGCGGGATATAGCAATCAGCCCCAGCATTTT; size: many; J: TRBJ1-5; V: TRBV19; D: -
CDR3: CASSFQTGRTEAFF; DNA: TGTGCCAGCAGCTTCCAGACAGGGCGGACTGAAGCTTTCTTT; size: -; J: TRBJ1-1; V: TRBV7-2; D: TRBD1